The 16 T cell receptor beta chains presented below share a single source sample, sequenced in a study of tumor-infiltrating lymphocytes in primary liver carcinoma. A primer in the constant region served to generate TCR beta cDNA from 500 ng of total RNA. ARM-PCR, slightly modified, supplied the TCR beta libraries through three nested multiplex PCR rounds. The two initial PCR rounds, about 9 cycles each, used TRBV1-TRBV30 forward and C-beta reverse primers. TCRdb analysed the multiplex PCR reads with MiXCR anew, one entry per CDR3 protein. This sample yields more than 150,000 distinct CDR3 sequences, of which about 60% are seen a single time; approximately 68% belongs to the top ten. Germline DNA was extracted too, while blood RNA derived from unsorted whole blood. Sequencing input: peripheral blood. Every receptor here comes from a man aged 35-49 years with primary liver carcinoma and hepatitis B virus infection.

About this clonotype: Relative to the germline gene, one junction end is altered; a read error may explain this. The chain has TRBV28 and TRBJ1-2, with TRBD1 matching 11 bases. This CDR3 is 20 amino acids long. Looked up from germline, CDR1 is MDHEN and CDR2 is SYDVKM. CDR3 bases: TGTGTCAGCACTTCGACCGGGACAGGGGGAACCCCCGACGCCCTCTATGGCTACATCTTC. Protein: CVSTSTGTGGTPDALYGYIF.

This clonotype was seen a handful of times. This chain connects TRBV10-3 to TRBJ2-1; D assignment may be TRBD1 or TRBD2 (7 bases each). V shed 7 bases and J shed 8 bases, with 21 bases lying between them. Germline CDR1 is ENHRY and CDR2 is SYGVKD. The CDR3 runs to 15 residues. CDR3 DNA sequence: TGTGCCATCATGGGAGGGGGCGGACTCTCCGATGAGCAGTTCTTC. This encodes CAIMGGGGLSDEQFF.

Here the CDR3 reads CASREGSTEAFF. CDR3 bases: TGTGCCAGCAGGGAGGGGAGTACTGAAGCTTTCTTT. The chain couples TRBV6-6 to TRBJ1-1; the D gene is possibly TRBD1 (5 bases). CDR3 length equals 12 residues. CDR1 MNHNY and CDR2 SVGAGI come from the germline V gene (reference sequence). V gave up 6 bases and J gave up 5 bases, with 10 bases separating them.

This clonotype was recorded only once. The chain carries TRBV5-5 and TRBJ1-1; possibly TRBD1 for D (5 bases). The V gene's germline CDR1 is SGHKS and CDR2 YYEKEE (reference sequence). Trimming took off 3 bases at V and 1 base at J, with 13 bases between the two ends. CDR3 length: 15 amino acids. The CDR3 region has the DNA TGTGCCAGCAGCTGGCCCTCCCAGGGGAACACTGAAGCTTTCTTT. This translates into CASSWPSQGNTEAFF.

The V and J genes are TRBV29-1 and TRBJ1-1; possibly TRBD1 for D (5 bases). Germline V gene data show CDR1 as SQVTM and CDR2 as ANQGSEA. Between the trimmed V and J ends, which lost 4 bases and 5 bases, there was a span of 14 bases. The CDR3 is 13 amino acids. CDR3 in DNA: TGCAGCGTTGGGGGGGACGCGAGAACTGAAGCTTTCTTT. It translates to CSVGGDARTEAFF. Complete variable domain (other parts from reference TRBV29-1 and TRBJ1-1): SAVISQKPSRDICQRGTSLTIQCQVDSQVTMMFWYRQQPGQSLTLIATANQGSEATYESGFVIDKFPISRPNLTFSTLTVSNMSPEDSSIYLCSVGGDARTEAFFGQGTRLTVV.

The J gene is TRBJ1-5, the V gene TRBV12-3 or TRBV12-4; D is perhaps TRBD1 (6 bases). The CDR3 is 13 residues long. Trimming shortened V by 4 bases and J by 7 bases, and 11 bases separated the two germline ends. The CDR3 DNA follows: TGTGCCAGCAGTTCTATACAGGGACAGCCCCAGCATTTT. Protein sequence: CASSSIQGQPQHF.

As for this clonotype: Germline is not matched at one junction end, which may reflect a read error. The gene calls are TRBV5-6 and TRBJ2-1; 7 bases match TRBD1. The CDR3 runs 13 residues. The germline V gene encodes CDR1 SGHDT and CDR2 YYEEEE. CDR3 sequence (DNA): TGTGCCAGCAGCCCGGGACAGTACAATGAGCAGTCCTTC. Translation: CASSPGQYNEQSF.

This chain joins TRBV4-1 and TRBJ2-7; TRBD2 matches at 8 bases. CDR3 length equals 18 residues. Trimming at V came to 1 base and at J to 9 bases, leaving 20 bases not matched to a gene. Germline assignment: CDR1 MGHRA and CDR2 YSYEKL. CDR3 coding DNA: TGCGCCAGCAGCCAAGTAACTAGCGGACGCCCCCTATTCCTGGGGCAGTACTTC. Protein product: CASSQVTSGRPLFLGQYF.

On this clonotype itself: One base away lies a much larger clone, so this may be a sequencing read error. This chain joins TRBV11-2 and TRBJ1-1; the D is unclear. Trimming cost V 5 bases and J 0 bases, with 10 bases left between them. The CDR3 is made up of 14 amino acids. From germline, CDR1 is SGHAT and CDR2 FQNNGV. The CDR3 coding sequence is TGTGCCAGCAGCCCCCCCCTTGTGAACACTGAAGCTTTCTTT. Its translation is CASSPPLVNTEAFF.

About this clonotype itself: This CDR3 fails to terminate in the conserved phenylalanine or tryptophan, so it likely reflects a read error. The DNA is left out, because the CDR3 cannot be placed on it with certainty; the CDR3 is given as TCRdb lists it. J is TRBJ2-6 and V is TRBV6-2 or TRBV6-3; the D segment call TRBD2 is taken from the table without a DNA check. The CDR3 numbers 13 amino acids, ends counted. Germline CDR1 reads MNHEY; CDR2 reads SVGEGT. The CDR3 loop is CASCRGGTNVLTS.

This clonotype has a count of ten or more. V is TRBV4-1 and J is TRBJ1-3, with TRBD1 as a possible D gene (6 bases). With 0 bases removed from V and 1 base from J, the gap between germline ends came to 19 bases. CDR1 MGHRA and CDR2 YSYEKL come from the germline V gene. The CDR3 sequence is 19 residues long. This CDR3 reads CASSQDLWEGGRSGNTIYF. The CDR3 DNA is TGCGCCAGCAGCCAAGATCTCTGGGAAGGGGGGAGGTCTGGAAACACCATATATTTT.

Remarks on this clonotype: A much more abundant neighbour one base away suggests this may be a read error. The chain combines TRBV11-2 with TRBJ2-4; D ambiguous. The germline V gene encodes CDR1 SGHAT and CDR2 FQNNGV. This CDR3 has 13 residues. The CDR3 protein is CVSSLRPENIRYF. As DNA, the CDR3 is TGTGTCAGCAGCTTAAGGCCCGAAAACATTCGGTACTTC.

The V gene is TRBV4-1, the J gene TRBJ1-5; D not resolved. CDR3 size: 16 residues. The V end lost 4 bases, the J end lost 0 bases, and 13 bases lay between the germline ends. Germline CDR1 is MGHRA and CDR2 is YSYEKL. In DNA, the CDR3 is TGCGCCAGCAGCCCCCACTTAGAGGTTAGCAATCAGCCCCAGCATTTT. Translated: CASSPHLEVSNQPQHF.

For this clonotype: This may come from a read error, since a much larger clone is one base off. V and J are TRBV12-3 or TRBV12-4 and TRBJ1-1, with 9 positions matching TRBD1. The CDR3 consists of 14 residues. DNA for the CDR3: TGTGTCAGCACCCCGGGACAGGGGAACACTGAAGCTTTCTTT. Amino acids: CVSTPGQGNTEAFF.

The chain couples TRBV12-3 or TRBV12-4 to TRBJ2-7; 8 bases line up with TRBD1. V was clipped by 5 bases and J by 2 bases; unmatched bases: 8. This CDR3 has 15 amino acids. The CDR3 is CASSGRNRGTYEQYF. The CDR3 DNA is TGTGCCAGCAGTGGACGGAACAGGGGGACCTACGAGCAGTACTTC.

This clonotype was seen at least ten times. The chain combines TRBV11-2 with TRBJ2-3; 13 bases fit TRBD2. The trim removed 6 bases at V and 3 bases at J, leaving 3 bases unmatched. The V gene's germline CDR1 is SGHAT and CDR2 FQNNGV. The CDR3 runs 15 residues. The CDR3 DNA reads TGTGCCAGCAGGCCGGGACTAGCGGGAACAGATACGCAGTATTTT. Encoded protein: CASRPGLAGTDTQYF.